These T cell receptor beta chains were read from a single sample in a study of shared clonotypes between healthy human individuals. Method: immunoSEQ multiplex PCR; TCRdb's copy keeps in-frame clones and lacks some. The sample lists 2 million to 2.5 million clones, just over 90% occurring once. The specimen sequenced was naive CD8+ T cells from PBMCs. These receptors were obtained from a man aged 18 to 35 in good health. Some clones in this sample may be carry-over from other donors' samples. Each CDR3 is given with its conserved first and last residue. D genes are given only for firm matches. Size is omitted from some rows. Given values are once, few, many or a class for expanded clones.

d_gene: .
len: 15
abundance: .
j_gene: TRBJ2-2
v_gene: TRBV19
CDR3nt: TGTGCCAGTAGTATTTGGGGCGCGAACACCGGGGAGCTGTTTTTT
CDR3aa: CASSIWGANTGELFF

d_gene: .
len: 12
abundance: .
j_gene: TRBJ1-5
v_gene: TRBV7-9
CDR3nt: TGTGCCGTGAGGGACGGTAATCAGCCCCAGCATTTT
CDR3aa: CAVRDGNQPQHF

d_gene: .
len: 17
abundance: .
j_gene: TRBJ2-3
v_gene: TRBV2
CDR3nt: TGTGCCAGCAGCGTCCGGGACGGTCCCTTTAGCACAGATACGCAGTATTTT
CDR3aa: CASSVRDGPFSTDTQYF

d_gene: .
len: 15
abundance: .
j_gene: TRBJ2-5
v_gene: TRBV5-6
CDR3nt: TGTGCCAGCAGCTCGACAGTGCTTTGGGGCGAGACCCAGTACTTC
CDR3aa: CASSSTVLWGETQYF

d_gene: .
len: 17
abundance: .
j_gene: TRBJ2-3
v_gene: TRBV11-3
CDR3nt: TGTGCCAGCAGCTTAACCAACGCGGGTCTTAGCACAGATACGCAGTATTTT
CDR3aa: CASSLTNAGLSTDTQYF

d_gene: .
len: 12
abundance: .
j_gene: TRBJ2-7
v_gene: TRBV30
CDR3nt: TGTGCCTGGAGTCCTATCTCCTACGAGCAGTACTTC
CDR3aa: CAWSPISYEQYF

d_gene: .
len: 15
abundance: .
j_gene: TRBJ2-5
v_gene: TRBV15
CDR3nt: TGTGCCACCAGCATGGGATTGGGACGAATCCGGACCCAGTACTTC
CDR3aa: CATSMGLGRIRTQYF

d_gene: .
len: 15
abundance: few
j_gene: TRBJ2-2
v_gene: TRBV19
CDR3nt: TGTGCCAGTAGTTCCCTCCACATGGTGACCGGGGAGCTGTTTTTT
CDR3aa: CASSSLHMVTGELFF

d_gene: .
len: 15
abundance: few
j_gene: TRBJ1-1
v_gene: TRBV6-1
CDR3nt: TGTGCCAGCAGATTAACCTCCTGGAGTCGCACTGAAGCTTTCTTT
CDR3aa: CASRLTSWSRTEAFF

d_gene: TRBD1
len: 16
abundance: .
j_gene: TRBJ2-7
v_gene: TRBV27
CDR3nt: TGTGCCAGCAGTTTATCGCCGAGACAGGGTCCCCACGAGCAGTACTTC
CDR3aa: CASSLSPRQGPHEQYF

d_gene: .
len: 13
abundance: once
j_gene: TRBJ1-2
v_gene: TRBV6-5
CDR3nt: TGTGCCAGCAGCTCCGGGACGGTCTATGGCTACACCTTC
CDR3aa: CASSSGTVYGYTF

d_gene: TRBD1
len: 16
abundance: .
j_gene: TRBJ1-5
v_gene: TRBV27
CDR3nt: TGTGCCAGCAGACTGCTAACGGGACAGGGTAACCAGCCCCAGCATTTT
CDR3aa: CASRLLTGQGNQPQHF

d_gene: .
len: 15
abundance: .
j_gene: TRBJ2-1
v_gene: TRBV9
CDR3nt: TGTGCCAGCAGCGTAGCCGCCCTAGAGTCCAATGAGCAGTTCTTC
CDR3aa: CASSVAALESNEQFF

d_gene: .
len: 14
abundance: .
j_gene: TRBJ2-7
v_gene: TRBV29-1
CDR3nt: TGCAGCGTTGGAGGACTACCCAGCAACTACGAGCAGTACTTC
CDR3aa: CSVGGLPSNYEQYF